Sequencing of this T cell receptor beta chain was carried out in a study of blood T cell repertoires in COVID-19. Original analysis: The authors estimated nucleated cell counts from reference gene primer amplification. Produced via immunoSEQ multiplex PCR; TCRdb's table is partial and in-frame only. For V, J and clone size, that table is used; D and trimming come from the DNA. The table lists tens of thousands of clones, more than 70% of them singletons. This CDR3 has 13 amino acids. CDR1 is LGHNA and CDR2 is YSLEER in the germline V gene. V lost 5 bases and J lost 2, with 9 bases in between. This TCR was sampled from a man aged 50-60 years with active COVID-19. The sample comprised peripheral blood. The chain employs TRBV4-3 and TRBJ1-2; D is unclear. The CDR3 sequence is CASSESGNYGYTF. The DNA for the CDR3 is TGCGCCAGCAGCGAGAGCGGGAACTATGGCTACACCTTC.